This T cell receptor (beta chain) was captured in a study of T cell responses to AZD1222 COVID-19 vaccine. Study-level findings and limits: White British donors predominated, females outnumbered males, and clonal diversity was possibly underestimated.

In germline, CDR1 is SGHRS, CDR2 YFSETQ. V lost 4 bases and J lost 2; bases outside the gene matches: 9. The CDR3 has 17 amino acids. The assay was immunoSEQ multiplex PCR, and TCRdb's table has in-frame clones only and misses some. The sample has around 35,000 clones, approximately 90% seen once. On this clone: Its target is unknown.

The sequences come from peripheral blood, collected 28 days after the second AZD1222 dose. The chain is built from TRBV5-1 and TRBJ1-3; TRBD1 matches at 10 bases. The TCR sequence derives from an adult who received the AZD1222 COVID-19 vaccine. The CDR3 loop reads CASSPSTGGIAGNTIYF. The CDR3 DNA reads TGCGCCAGCAGCCCGTCGACAGGGGGCATCGCTGGAAACACCATATATTTT.